One T cell receptor beta chain is described in this entry. These data come from a study of shared clonotypes between healthy human individuals. Trimming removed 4 bases from V and 5 bases from J, with 11 bases in between. This CDR3 region has 13 residues. Looked up from germline, CDR1 is MGHRA and CDR2 is YSYEKL. Genomic DNA belonging to each subset was distributed in equal measure over several immunoSEQ plates. Profiling relied on immunoSEQ multiplex PCR, and the TCRdb table lists in-frame clones only, not all of them. Of 1,400,000 or so clones listed, about 98.5% are singletons. Donation came from healthy HIV-negative adults that had no recent acute infections or vaccinations.

The rearrangement uses TRBV4-1 and TRBJ2-5, with D unresolved. This TCR was recovered from a man in his thirties or forties in good health. Sequencing input: naive CD4+ T cells sorted from blood. As for subset: CD45RA+ positively selected. This chain's CDR3 is CASSLGPEETQYF. The CDR3 coding sequence is TGCGCCAGCAGCCTCGGCCCAGAGGAGACCCAGTACTTC.